This T cell receptor beta chain was sequenced in a study of PD-1 blockade in classical Hodgkin lymphoma. Points from the study as a whole: Lower baseline TCR diversity was reported for newly diagnosed patients than for healthy donors. Patients with a complete response exhibited baseline diversity comparable to newly diagnosed patients.

This table comes from immunoSEQ multiplex PCR, and its TCRdb copy is limited to in-frame clones, with some not included. The sample shows around 25,000 clones, around 74% of them seen only once. Sample time point: cycle 4 day 1 (C4D1), after around six weeks of nivolumab. Brentuximab vedotin exposure varied among the patients, all of whom had relapsed after autologous stem cell transplantation. About this clone itself: Antigen specificity is unknown.

V was trimmed by 5 bases and J by 0 bases, leaving 13 bases between them. This CDR3 is built from 15 residues. Per germline, CDR1 MDHEN and CDR2 SYDVKM. The sequencing here drew on peripheral blood mononuclear cells (PBMCs), taken before the fourth cycle of nivolumab. This TCR came from a human donor with classical Hodgkin lymphoma. This chain connects TRBV28 to TRBJ1-1, with D possibly matching TRBD1 (6 bases). The CDR3 sequence is CASSEPQGLNTEAFF. The CDR3 bases are TGTGCCAGCAGTGAACCACAGGGACTGAACACTGAAGCTTTCTTT.